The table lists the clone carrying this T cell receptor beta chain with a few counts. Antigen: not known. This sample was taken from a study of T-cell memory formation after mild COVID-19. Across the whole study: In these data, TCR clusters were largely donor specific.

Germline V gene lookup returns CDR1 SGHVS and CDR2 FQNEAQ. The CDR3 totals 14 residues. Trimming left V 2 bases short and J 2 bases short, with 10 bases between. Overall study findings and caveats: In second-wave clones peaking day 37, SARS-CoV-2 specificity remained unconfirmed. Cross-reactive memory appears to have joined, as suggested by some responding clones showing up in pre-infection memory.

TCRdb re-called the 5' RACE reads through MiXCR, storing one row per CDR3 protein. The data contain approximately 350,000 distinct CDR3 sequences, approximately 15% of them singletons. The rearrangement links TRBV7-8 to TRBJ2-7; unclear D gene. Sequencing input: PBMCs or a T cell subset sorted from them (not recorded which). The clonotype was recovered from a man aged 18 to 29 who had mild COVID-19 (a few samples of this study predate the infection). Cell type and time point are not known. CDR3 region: CASSLSDATYEQYV. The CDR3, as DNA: TGTGCCAGCAGCTTAAGTGACGCCACCTACGAGCAGTACGTC.